A single sample gave rise to the 13 T cell receptor beta chains below, sequenced in a study of CD4+ T cells in melanoma. Method: immunoSEQ multiplex PCR; TCRdb's copy keeps in-frame clones and lacks some. The data show 50,000 to 60,000 clones, with more than 60% seen just once and 4.5% to 6% held by the top ten. Sequenced sample: tumor tissue. The receptor source for this set is a human donor with melanoma.

This clone was seen a few times. V is TRBV27 and J is TRBJ1-3, with D tentatively TRBD1 (5 bases). The CDR3 covers 14 residues. With 5 bases removed from V and 2 bases from J, the gap between germline ends came to 10 bases. The V gene's germline CDR1 is MNHEY and CDR2 SMNVEV (reference sequence). CDR3 residues: CASSRWGTGNTIYF. The CDR3 DNA reads as TGTGCCAGCAGTCGGTGGGGGACTGGAAACACCATATATTTT.

This clone showed up just once. The gene calls are TRBV7-2 and TRBJ2-2; 7 bases line up with TRBD2. The germline V gene encodes CDR1 SGHTA and CDR2 FQGNSA. J lost 4 bases, V lost 6 bases, and 8 bases had no gene match. The CDR3 extends over 15 amino acids. CDR3 residues: CASSPGGSLTGELFF. The CDR3 DNA reads as TGTGCCAGCAGTCCCGGGGGGTCGCTCACCGGGGAGCTGTTTTTT. The whole variable domain, remainder taken from reference TRBV7-2 and TRBJ2-2, is GAGVSQSPSNKVTEKGKDVELRCDPISGHTALYWYRQSLGQGLEFLIYFQGNSAPDKSGLPSDRFSAERTGGSVSTLTIQRTQQEDSAVYLCASSPGGSLTGELFFGEGSRLTVL.

This clone came up a few times. The chain is built from TRBV28 and TRBJ2-7; TRBD1 aligns across 8 bases. Losses at the gene ends were 7 bases for V and 4 bases for J; bases not matched to a gene: 9. This CDR3 has 14 residues. Germline CDR1 and CDR2: MDHEN and SYDVKM. The CDR3 DNA reads TGTGCCAGCACCTCGGACAGGGTTTGGTACGAGCAGTACTTC. It codes for CASTSDRVWYEQYF.

This clone was detected ten times or more. J is TRBJ2-3 and V is TRBV13, with D hard to call. This CDR3 region has 13 residues. Germline lookup yields CDR1 PRHDT and CDR2 FYEKMQ (reference sequence). V dropped 4 bases and J dropped 4 bases, with 9 bases sitting between them. CDR3 sequence: CASSSLPADTQYF. The DNA for the CDR3 is TGTGCCAGCAGCTCCCTGCCGGCAGATACGCAGTATTTT. Full variable domain (outside the CDR3, taken from reference TRBV13 and TRBJ2-3): AAGVIQSPRHLIKEKRETATLKCYPIPRHDTVYWYQQGPGQDPQFLISFYEKMQSDKGSIPDRFSAQQFSDYHSELNMSSLELGDSALYFCASSSLPADTQYFGPGTRLTVL.

This sequence joins TRBV5-1 and TRBJ2-2; D possibly uses TRBD1 or TRBD2 (5 bases each). The length of the CDR3 is 11 residues. Germline CDR1 is SGHRS and CDR2 is YFSETQ. V lost 7 bases and J 6 bases, leaving 7 bases between the germline ends. The CDR3 DNA follows: TGCGCCAGCGGGGGAGCCGGGGAGCTGTTTTTT. This sequence encodes CASGGAGELFF.

The rearrangement uses TRBV27 and TRBJ1-2; a weak D match, TRBD1 (5 bases). The CDR3 spans 13 residues. CDR1 MNHEY and CDR2 SMNVEV come from the germline V gene (reference sequence). The ends were cut back, 0 bases at V and 7 bases at J, with 9 bases in the middle. CDR3 in DNA: TGTGCCAGCAGTTTATCGGGGGGACTTGGCTACACCTTC. Translated, it gives CASSLSGGLGYTF.

This clone was detected once. The chain uses TRBV11-2 and TRBJ2-7, with D possibly matching TRBD2 (6 bases). Germline assignment: CDR1 SGHAT and CDR2 FQNNGV. The CDR3 spans 15 residues. Trimming shortened V by 1 base and J by 9 bases, and 19 bases separated the two germline ends. The CDR3 region has the DNA TGTGCCAGCAGCTTAGGATCGGGGGTTCTTACGGGGCAGTACTTC. This translates into CASSLGSGVLTGQYF.

The chain uses TRBV6-5 and TRBJ2-1; no definite D call. The V end lost 6 bases, the J end lost 2 bases, and 8 bases lay between the germline ends. This CDR3 contains 13 residues. Germline V gene lookup returns CDR1 MNHEY and CDR2 SVGAGI. The CDR3 loop reads CASRSLTYNEQFF. For the CDR3, the DNA is TGTGCCAGCAGGAGCCTTACCTACAATGAGCAGTTCTTC.

This clone was seen a handful of times. Here the CDR3 reads CASSPWGGVGQPQHF. CDR3 DNA: TGTGCCAGCAGCCCCTGGGGTGGGGTAGGTCAGCCCCAGCATTTT. The genes are TRBV6-5 and TRBJ1-5; no clear D. This CDR3 spans 15 amino acids. CDR1 is MNHEY, CDR2 SVGAGI, per germline. Trimming pared 6 bases from V and 6 bases from J, leaving 18 bases between.

This clone has ten or more counts. The chain combines TRBV4-1 with TRBJ1-5, with 9 bases matching TRBD1. Germline CDR1 is MGHRA and CDR2 is YSYEKL. CDR3 length: 15 residues. V shed 4 bases and J 6 bases; nucleotides not matched to a gene: 7. The CDR3: CASSRDRASGQPQHF. The CDR3 coding sequence is TGCGCCAGCAGCCGGGACAGGGCTTCAGGTCAGCCCCAGCATTTT.

The chain combines TRBV10-2 with TRBJ2-7; 11 bases fit TRBD1. The CDR3 has 15 amino acids. Germline CDR1 is WSHSY and CDR2 is SAAADI. V was pared by 0 bases and J by 2 bases, with 0 bases of the junction left unmatched. The CDR3 DNA reads TGCGCCAGCAGTGAGTCGGGACAGGGGGCCTACGAGCAGTACTTC. Translating gives CASSESGQGAYEQYF.

This clone was picked up a small number of times. The rearrangement links TRBV9 to TRBJ2-2; perhaps TRBD1 as D (5 bases). The CDR3 is made up of 12 amino acids. V lost 4 bases, J lost 5 bases, and 6 bases lay in between. In germline, CDR1 is SGDLS, CDR2 YYNGEE. The DNA of the CDR3 is TGTGCCAGCAGCAAGGGGACCGGGGAGCTGTTTTTT. Amino acid sequence: CASSKGTGELFF. The whole variable domain, remainder taken from reference TRBV9 and TRBJ2-2, is DSGVTQTPKHLITATGQRVTLRCSPRSGDLSVYWYQQSLDQGLQFLIQYYNGEERAKGNILERFSAQQFPDLHSELNLSSLELGDSALYFCASSKGTGELFFGEGSRLTVL.

The chain links TRBV7-2 to TRBJ2-7; 8 nucleotides match TRBD2. With V trimmed by 5 bases and J by 1 base, 13 bases remained unmatched. The CDR3 contains 17 residues. Germline V gene sequence: CDR1 SGHTA, CDR2 FQGNSA. The CDR3 loop reads CASSPSPRGGESYEQYF. The CDR3 nucleotides are TGTGCCAGCAGCCCCTCCCCCCGGGGGGGCGAATCCTACGAGCAGTACTTC.